The rows below give T cell receptor beta chains drawn from one sample of a study of T cells in Graves' hyperthyroidism and ophthalmopathy. TCRdb reanalysed the multiplex PCR reads using MiXCR and keeps one entry per CDR3 protein. The table lists 530,000 or so distinct CDR3 sequences, around 24% of them singletons, with 10% to 12% in the top ten. The specimen sequenced was blood. The receptor set was obtained from a woman in her twenties or thirties with Graves' ophthalmopathy. CDR3s include the opening cysteine and the closing phenylalanine or tryptophan. A D gene is named only where the DNA matches it firmly. Size tells how often a clone was seen (once, few, many) or the class of an expanded clone, and some rows leave it out.

TRBV24-1	NA	TRBJ2-7	many	TGTGCCACCAGTGATGCGCCGTTCTGTCACGAGCAGTACTTC	CATSDAPFCHEQYF
TRBV5-1	NA	TRBJ2-5	NA	TGCGCCAGCAGCTTGGCTCAGGGCCGTGAGACCCAGTACTTC	CASSLAQGRETQYF
TRBV18	TRBD1	TRBJ2-7	NA	TGTGCAAGCTCACCGGGACAGGGGGAGTACTTC	CASSPGQGEYF
TRBV20-1	NA	TRBJ2-7	many	TGCAGTGCTAGGAGGGTGGGCGAGCAGTACTTC	CSARRVGEQYF
TRBV4-2	NA	TRBJ1-5	NA	TGTGCCAGCAGCCAAGATTATCAGACTAGTAGCAATCAGCCCCAGCATTTT	CASSQDYQTSSNQPQHF
TRBV6-2/TRBV6-3	NA	TRBJ1-6	NA	TGTGCCAGCAGCCCCGGGGAGGGGGTTCTCGGCTCCTATAATTCACCCCTCCACTTT	CASSPGEGVLGSYNSPLHF
TRBV6-4	TRBD1	TRBJ2-7	many	TGTGCCAGCAGAACCCCACGACAGGGGTACCCGTACGAGCAGTACTTC	CASRTPRQGYPYEQYF
TRBV5-1	NA	TRBJ1-1	NA	TGCGCCAGCAGCTTGGAGGGAAACGGAGCTTTCTTT	CASSLEGNGAFF
TRBV27	NA	TRBJ2-7	many	TGTGCCAGCATCGAGGGCTTAAGGGAGCAGTACTTC	CASIEGLREQYF
TRBV9	TRBD1	TRBJ1-5	many	TGTGCCAGCAGCGTAGCTGGCCCCGGACAGGGTGGGCATCAGCCCCAGCATTTT	CASSVAGPGQGGHQPQHF
TRBV27	TRBD2	TRBJ2-7	many	TGTGCCAGCAGTTTATTTCGGGAGTTTGGTAGCGGGGGCTACAGCTCCTACGAGCAGTACTTC	CASSLFREFGSGGYSSYEQYF
TRBV6-4	TRBD1	TRBJ1-1	NA	TGTGCCAGCAGTGATCGGGGACAGGGGGCCCCTTGGGGTGAAGCTTTCTTT	CASSDRGQGAPWGEAFF
TRBV6-5	NA	TRBJ2-7	NA	TGTGCCAGCAGTTACTCACCCGGGGTCAGCTCCTACGAGCAGTACTTC	CASSYSPGVSSYEQYF
TRBV18	NA	TRBJ1-2	many	TGTGCCAGCTCACCACTGGTTGATGGCTACACCTTC	CASSPLVDGYTF
TRBV6-5	NA	TRBJ2-2	few	TGTGCCAGCAGTTACTCGGCAGCGAACACCGGGGAGCTGTTTTTT	CASSYSAANTGELFF
TRBV6-1	TRBD1	TRBJ1-1	few	TGTGCCAGCAGTGAAGCACCTTACGCTAACAGGGGACATACTGAAGCTTTCTTT	CASSEAPYANRGHTEAFF
TRBV11-2	TRBD1	TRBJ1-2	many	TGTGCCAGCAGCTTAGAACGACAGGGTTGGTATGGCTACACCTTC	CASSLERQGWYGYTF
TRBV28	TRBD1	TRBJ1-6	NA	TGTGCCAGCAGTTTCCCCGGGACAGGGGTGGGAAATTCACCCCTCCACTTT	CASSFPGTGVGNSPLHF
TRBV30	NA	TRBJ1-2	NA	TGTGCCTGGGCGTTTAACTATGGCTACACCTTC	CAWAFNYGYTF
TRBV30	TRBD1	TRBJ2-7	many	TGTGCCTGGAGGAAACAGGGGGCGCAAGCCTACGAGCAGTACTTC	CAWRKQGAQAYEQYF
TRBV6-2/TRBV6-3	TRBD1	TRBJ2-2	many	TGTGCCAGCAGCCTCGGGACAGGCATCGGGGAGCTGTTTTTT	CASSLGTGIGELFF
TRBV19	TRBD1	TRBJ1-2	many	TGTGCCAGTAGCGATCAGGACAGGGACGGTGGCTACACCTTC	CASSDQDRDGGYTF
TRBV12-3/TRBV12-4	TRBD1	TRBJ1-2	many	TGTGCCAGCAGTTTGGGGACAGGGCATGGCTACACCTTC	CASSLGTGHGYTF
TRBV15	NA	TRBJ1-5	many	TGTGCCGTTACCGATTCGTACAATCAGCCCCAGCATTTT	CAVTDSYNQPQHF
TRBV20-1	NA	TRBJ2-7	many	TGCTCAACCGGGGATTCCTACGAGCAGTACTTC	CSTGDSYEQYF
TRBV5-5	NA	TRBJ2-5	many	TGTGCCAGCAGGTTGCTGGCAGAAGAGACCCAGTACTTC	CASRLLAEETQYF
TRBV7-2	NA	TRBJ2-5	many	TGTGCCAGCAGCTCCCTGACGGCAGGGCAAGAGACCCAGTACTTC	CASSSLTAGQETQYF
TRBV11-1	NA	TRBJ1-2	many	TGTGCCAGCAGCTTTAACTTACAGGGATATGGCTACACCTTC	CASSFNLQGYGYTF
TRBV15	NA	TRBJ1-1	many	TGTGCCACCAGCAGAGATTTTGCTGCTGGTTTGGAAGCTTTCTTT	CATSRDFAAGLEAFF
TRBV6-4	NA	TRBJ1-1	few	TGTGCCAGCAGCAACACCGGGACAAAAGATCGGGCTTTCTTT	CASSNTGTKDRAFF
TRBV6-5	TRBD1	TRBJ1-5	many	TGTGCCAGCAGTTACTCGAGGGACGTGACAGGGAACAATCAGCCCCAGCATTTT	CASSYSRDVTGNNQPQHF
TRBV12-3/TRBV12-4	NA	TRBJ2-6	NA	TGTGCCAGCAGTGCCGCGGGGTCCCCTGGGGCCAACGTCCTGACTTTC	CASSAAGSPGANVLTF
TRBV7-8	TRBD1	TRBJ2-5	many	TGTGCCAGCAGCTTAGAAACCTGGGGACAGGGGGCAACTGAGACCCAGTACTTC	CASSLETWGQGATETQYF
TRBV7-8	NA	TRBJ2-1	many	TGTGCCAGCAGCTTAGCGCGACTGAACTCCTACAATGAGCAGTTCTTC	CASSLARLNSYNEQFF
TRBV20-1	NA	TRBJ2-5	many	TGCAGTGCTAGAGGCCGAGAGACCCAGTACTTC	CSARGRETQYF
TRBV6-1	NA	TRBJ1-5	NA	TGTGCCAGCAGTGAACACGGGAAGAGCAATCAGCCCCAGCATTTT	CASSEHGKSNQPQHF
TRBV29-1	TRBD1	TRBJ2-2	many	TGCAGCACCGGACAGGCGAACACCGGGGAGCTGTTTTTT	CSTGQANTGELFF